Listed below are T cell receptor beta chains from one sample, sequenced in a study of blood T cells in healthy people across ages. TCRdb re-called the 5' RACE reads through MiXCR, storing one row per CDR3 protein. Of 1.5 million to 2 million distinct CDR3 sequences detected, 30% to 40% appear once; the ten largest clones hold roughly 23%. Material: blood. The source of these receptors is a human donor in good health. Each CDR3 is given with its conserved first and last residue. Fields, in order: J gene, D gene, clone size, CDR3 length, V gene, CDR3 DNA, CDR3 protein. The D gene is left open where the match is weak. Size tells how often a clone was seen (once, few, many) or the class of an expanded clone, and some rows leave it out.

J: TRBJ2-3; D: -; size: -; length: 14; V: TRBV10-3; DNA: TGTGCCATCAGTGAGTCGGCGCATGGAGATACGCAGTATTTT; CDR3: CAISESAHGDTQYF
J: TRBJ1-6; D: TRBD1; size: few; length: 16; V: TRBV4-3; DNA: TGCGCCAGCAGCCCGACGTCCGACAGGGAGTACTCACCCCTCCACTTT; CDR3: CASSPTSDREYSPLHF
J: TRBJ1-1; D: -; size: -; length: 14; V: TRBV21-1; DNA: TGTGCCAGAGTACAGGGGGCGCGTGATACTGAAGCTTTCTTT; CDR3: CARVQGARDTEAFF
J: TRBJ2-4; D: -; size: -; length: 12; V: TRBV2; DNA: TGTACCAGCAGTGCCAGGGTTAACATTCAGTACTTC; CDR3: CTSSARVNIQYF
J: TRBJ1-1; D: -; size: -; length: 17; V: TRBV7-3; DNA: TGTGCCAGCAGCTTAAGACCCTATCAGGGTTTGAACACTGAAGCTTTCTTT; CDR3: CASSLRPYQGLNTEAFF
J: TRBJ1-1; D: -; size: -; length: 13; V: TRBV10-3; DNA: TGTGCCATCACTCGGGGCCCGAACACTGAAGCTTTCTTT; CDR3: CAITRGPNTEAFF
J: TRBJ2-1; D: -; size: -; length: 15; V: TRBV10-3; DNA: TGTGCCATCGGAGAAGGGTACCTCTCCTACAATGAGCAGTTCTTC; CDR3: CAIGEGYLSYNEQFF
J: TRBJ1-2; D: TRBD1; size: -; length: 15; V: TRBV7-3; DNA: TGTGCCAGCAGCCCCTCCGGGACAGGGATCGATGGCTACACCTTC; CDR3: CASSPSGTGIDGYTF
J: TRBJ2-3; D: -; size: -; length: 14; V: TRBV20-1; DNA: TGCAGTGCTAGAGATTCAACTAGCCCAGATACACAGTATTTT; CDR3: CSARDSTSPDTQYF
J: TRBJ2-3; D: -; size: -; length: 16; V: TRBV6-1; DNA: TGTGCCAGCAGTGAAGGAGCCCTCCCCCCCACAGATACGCAGTATTTT; CDR3: CASSEGALPPTDTQYF
J: TRBJ2-7; D: -; size: -; length: 15; V: TRBV18; DNA: TGTGCCAGCTCCCGGACCTCCGAGAGCTCCTACGAGCAGTACTTC; CDR3: CASSRTSESSYEQYF
J: TRBJ2-1; D: TRBD2; size: few; length: 16; V: TRBV20-1; DNA: TGCAGTGCTAGAGATCCCGCGGGGGTGGTCCCCAATGAGCAGTTCTTC; CDR3: CSARDPAGVVPNEQFF
J: TRBJ1-2; D: -; size: many; length: 14; V: TRBV13; DNA: TGTGCCAGCAGCTTATTGGGGGGCCTTGATGGCTACACCTTC; CDR3: CASSLLGGLDGYTF
J: TRBJ2-1; D: -; size: few; length: 18; V: TRBV4-3; DNA: TGCGCCAGCAGCCAAGATCACCCACGCGGGGGCCACTATGATGAGCAGTTCTTC; CDR3: CASSQDHPRGGHYDEQFF
J: TRBJ2-7; D: TRBD1; size: -; length: 17; V: TRBV7-9; DNA: TGTGCCAGCAGCCACAAACCGGGACAGGGGGGGCCCTACGAGCAGTACTTC; CDR3: CASSHKPGQGGPYEQYF
J: TRBJ2-1; D: TRBD1; size: -; length: 14; V: TRBV27; DNA: TGTGCCAGCCATTCGGGACAGGGGGCAAATGAGCAGTTCTTC; CDR3: CASHSGQGANEQFF
J: TRBJ2-7; D: TRBD2; size: -; length: 14; V: TRBV7-6; DNA: TGTGCCGGCAGCCCAAACTCACTAGCGGGCGAGCAGTACTTC; CDR3: CAGSPNSLAGEQYF
J: TRBJ2-1; D: -; size: -; length: 13; V: TRBV20-1; DNA: TGCAGTGCTAGGGGCAGGGGTGCCAATGAGCAGTTCTTC; CDR3: CSARGRGANEQFF
J: TRBJ2-1; D: TRBD1; size: few; length: 15; V: TRBV2; DNA: TGTGCCAGCGGGGGCCGGGACAGAGCCCACAATGAGCAGTTCTTC; CDR3: CASGGRDRAHNEQFF
J: TRBJ2-1; D: TRBD2; size: -; length: 14; V: TRBV7-2; DNA: TGTGCCAGCAGCGTAGCGGTTAGCGGGGTCTCACGGTTCTTC; CDR3: CASSVAVSGVSRFF
J: TRBJ2-5; D: -; size: many; length: 12; V: TRBV7-3; DNA: TGTGCCAGCAGAGTTAGAAGGGAGACCCAGTACTTC; CDR3: CASRVRRETQYF
J: TRBJ2-5; D: TRBD2; size: few; length: 14; V: TRBV20-1; DNA: TGCAGTGCCTTGGGACTAGACCCCCAAGAGACCCAGTACTTC; CDR3: CSALGLDPQETQYF
J: TRBJ1-2; D: -; size: many; length: 16; V: TRBV3-1; DNA: TGTGCCAGCAGCCGAGAGGACCTACTCCACCGCTATGGCTACACCTTC; CDR3: CASSREDLLHRYGYTF
J: TRBJ2-6; D: -; size: -; length: 19; V: TRBV2; DNA: TGTGCCAACCCAAGCTTTTTGGACAGGGACTATCCTGGGGCCAACGTCCTGACTTTC; CDR3: CANPSFLDRDYPGANVLTF
J: TRBJ2-7; D: -; size: few; length: 16; V: TRBV5-1; DNA: TGCGCCAGCAGCTTGGCCGTGGCAGGGTCGGCCTACGAGCAGTACTTC; CDR3: CASSLAVAGSAYEQYF
J: TRBJ2-1; D: TRBD2; size: -; length: 17; V: TRBV12-3/TRBV12-4; DNA: TGTGCCAGCAGTAAAAGGACTAGCCGACATTCCTACAATGAGCAGTTCTTC; CDR3: CASSKRTSRHSYNEQFF
J: TRBJ2-5; D: -; size: -; length: 15; V: TRBV5-1; DNA: TGCGCCAGCAGCTTGGACAGGGCTGAGGGTGAGACCCAGTACTTC; CDR3: CASSLDRAEGETQYF